This T cell receptor beta chain emerged from a study of breast tumors, draining lymph nodes, adjacent tissues. Notes on the study in general: Data fit most tumor T cells coming from lymph node, expanding in tumor. That most tumor T cells come from lymph nodes remained unproven. Tumors had less TCR diversity than lymph nodes, more than nontumor tissue.

This clonotype was seen repeatedly, ten times or more. Its cognate antigen is unknown. CDR1 and CDR2 from the germline V gene are ENHRY and SYGVKD. With 6 bases clipped from V and 0 bases from J, the junction kept 7 bases outside the gene matches. The CDR3 extends over 16 amino acids. TCRdb re-called the multiplex PCR reads through MiXCR, storing one row per CDR3 protein. The data hold about 9,000 distinct CDR3 sequences, with 35% to 55% observed a single time. This clonotype was sampled from a female donor with breast cancer. Some clones in this sample may be carry-over from other donors' samples. Sequencing was carried out using tumor-adjacent breast tissue. V and J are TRBV10-3 and TRBJ2-1, with 8 bases matching TRBD2. This CDR3 is CAISPQRGSSYNEQFF. Here the CDR3 DNA reads TGTGCCATCAGCCCCCAGCGGGGGAGCTCCTACAATGAGCAGTTCTTC.